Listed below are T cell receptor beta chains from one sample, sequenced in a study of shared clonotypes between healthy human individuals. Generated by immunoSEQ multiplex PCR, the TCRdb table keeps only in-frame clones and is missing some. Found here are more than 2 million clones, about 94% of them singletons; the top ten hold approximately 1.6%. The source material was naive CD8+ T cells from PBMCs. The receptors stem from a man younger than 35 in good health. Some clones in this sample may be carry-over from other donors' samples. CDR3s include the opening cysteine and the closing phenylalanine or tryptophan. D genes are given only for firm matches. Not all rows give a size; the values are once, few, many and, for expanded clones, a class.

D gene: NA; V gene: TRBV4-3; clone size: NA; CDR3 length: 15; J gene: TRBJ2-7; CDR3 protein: CASSQGQGESYEQYF; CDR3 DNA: TGCGCCAGCAGCCAAGGGCAGGGAGAGTCCTACGAGCAGTACTTC
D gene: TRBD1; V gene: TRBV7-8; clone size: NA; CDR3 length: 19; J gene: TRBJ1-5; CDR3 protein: CASSFLGQGAFDSNQPQHF; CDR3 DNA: TGTGCCAGCAGCTTTCTGGGACAGGGGGCTTTCGATAGCAATCAGCCCCAGCATTTT
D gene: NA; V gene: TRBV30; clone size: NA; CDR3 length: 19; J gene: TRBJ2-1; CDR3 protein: CAWSPGVPKQGINYNEQFF; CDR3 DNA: TGTGCCTGGAGTCCCGGGGTACCAAAACAGGGTATCAACTACAATGAGCAGTTCTTC
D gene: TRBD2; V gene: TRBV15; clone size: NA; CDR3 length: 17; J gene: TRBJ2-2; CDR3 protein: CATSRPVAGVNTGELFF; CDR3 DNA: TGTGCCACCAGCAGACCCGTAGCGGGAGTGAACACCGGGGAGCTGTTTTTT
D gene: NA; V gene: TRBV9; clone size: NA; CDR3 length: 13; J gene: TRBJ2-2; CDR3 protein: CASQDSYTGELFF; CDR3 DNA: TGTGCCAGTCAAGACAGTTACACCGGGGAGCTGTTTTTT
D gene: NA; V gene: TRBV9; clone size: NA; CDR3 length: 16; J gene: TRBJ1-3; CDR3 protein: CASSPILSLSGNTIYF; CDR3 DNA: TGTGCCAGCAGCCCGATACTGAGTTTGTCTGGAAACACCATATATTTT
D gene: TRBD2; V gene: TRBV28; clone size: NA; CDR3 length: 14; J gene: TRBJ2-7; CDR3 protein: CASNFLAGGHEQYF; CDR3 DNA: TGTGCCAGCAATTTTCTCGCGGGAGGCCACGAGCAGTACTTC
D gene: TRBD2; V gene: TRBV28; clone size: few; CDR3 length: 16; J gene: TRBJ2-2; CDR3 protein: CASSWPSGRATGELFF; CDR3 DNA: TGTGCCAGCAGTTGGCCTAGCGGGAGGGCCACCGGGGAGCTGTTTTTT
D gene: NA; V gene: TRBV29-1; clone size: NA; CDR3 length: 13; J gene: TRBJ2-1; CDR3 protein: CSVTGVGYNEQFF; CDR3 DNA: TGCAGCGTGACGGGAGTAGGGTACAATGAGCAGTTCTTC
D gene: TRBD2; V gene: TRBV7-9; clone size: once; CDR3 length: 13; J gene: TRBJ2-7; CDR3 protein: CASSSGTMGEQYF; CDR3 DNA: TGTGCCAGCAGCTCCGGGACTATGGGCGAGCAGTACTTC
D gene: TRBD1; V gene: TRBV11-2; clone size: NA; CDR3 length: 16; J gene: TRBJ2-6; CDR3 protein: CASSSGTVGRANVLTF; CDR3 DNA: TGTGCCAGCAGCTCTGGGACAGTCGGAAGGGCCAACGTCCTGACTTTC
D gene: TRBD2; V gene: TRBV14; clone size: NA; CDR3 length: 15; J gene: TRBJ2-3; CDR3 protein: CASNNLGGARDTQYF; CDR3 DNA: TGTGCCAGCAACAACCTCGGGGGGGCAAGAGATACGCAGTATTTT
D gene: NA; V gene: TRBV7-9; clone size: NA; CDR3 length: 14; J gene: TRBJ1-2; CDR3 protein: CASSFARVGNGYTF; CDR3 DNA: TGTGCCAGCAGCTTCGCACGTGTAGGGAATGGCTACACCTTC
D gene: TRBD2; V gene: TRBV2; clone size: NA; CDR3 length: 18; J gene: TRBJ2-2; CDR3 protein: CASSEREGQVVVTGELFF; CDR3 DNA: TGTGCCAGCAGTGAACGGGAGGGCCAGGTAGTTGTAACCGGGGAGCTGTTTTTT
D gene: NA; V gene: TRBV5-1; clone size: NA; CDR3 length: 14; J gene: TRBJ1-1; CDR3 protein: CASGWASSGTEAFF; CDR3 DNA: TGCGCCAGCGGTTGGGCAAGCTCGGGGACTGAAGCTTTCTTT
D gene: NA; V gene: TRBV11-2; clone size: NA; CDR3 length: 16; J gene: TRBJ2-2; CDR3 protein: CASSLRREQNTGELFF; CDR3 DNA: TGTGCCAGCAGCTTACGCAGGGAGCAGAACACCGGGGAGCTGTTTTTT
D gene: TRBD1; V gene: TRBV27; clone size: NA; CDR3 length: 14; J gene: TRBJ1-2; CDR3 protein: CASTQGGPQSGYTF; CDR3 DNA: TGTGCCAGCACCCAGGGGGGGCCCCAATCTGGCTACACCTTC
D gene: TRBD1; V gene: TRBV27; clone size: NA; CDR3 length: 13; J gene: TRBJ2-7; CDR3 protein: CASSTDRAYEQYF; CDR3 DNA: TGTGCCAGCAGTACGGACAGGGCCTACGAGCAGTACTTC